The next 9 T cell receptor beta chains were all read from a single sample in a study of PD-1 blockade in classical Hodgkin lymphoma. Produced via immunoSEQ multiplex PCR; TCRdb's table is partial and in-frame only. The sample consists of roughly 25,000 clones, roughly four fifths of them appearing once. All the patients suffered relapse after autologous stem cell transplantation, and brentuximab vedotin exposure differed. Sequences were derived from peripheral blood mononuclear cells (PBMCs), sampled before the second cycle of nivolumab. These receptors came from a human donor with classical Hodgkin lymphoma.

The chain has TRBV6-6 and TRBJ1-2, with D perhaps matching TRBD1 (5 bases). V was pared by 2 bases and J by 8 bases, with 12 bases between. CDR3 size: 13 residues. CDR1 and CDR2 (germline): MNHNY, SVGAGI (reference sequence). CDR3 residues: CASSYAAGLGYTF. The CDR3 DNA sequence: TGTGCCAGCAGTTACGCGGCAGGGTTGGGCTACACCTTC.

About this clone itself: At one boundary the junction diverges from the germline segment, which might be a read error. The V gene is TRBV29-1, the J gene TRBJ1-6; 9 positions match TRBD1. The germline V gene encodes CDR1 SQVTM and CDR2 ANQGSEA. This CDR3 is built from 12 residues. CDR3 in DNA: TGCAGCGTCCTTATAACGGACAGGGGACTGTACTTT. The encoded protein is CSVLITDRGLYF.

This clone was picked up one time. The V and J genes are TRBV27 and TRBJ2-1; 10 bases match TRBD1. After removal of 5 bases from V and 4 bases from J, the junction contained 5 bases not matched to a gene. Germline assignment: CDR1 MNHEY and CDR2 SMNVEV (reference sequence). This CDR3 region has 15 residues. The CDR3 region has the DNA TGTGCCAGCAGTCCCGGGACAGGGGCTTACAATGAGCAGTTCTTC. It specifies CASSPGTGAYNEQFF.

This clone appeared a single time. The chain combines TRBV7-3 with TRBJ2-1; 10 bases align to TRBD2. Trimming cost V 5 bases and J 7 bases; bases outside gene matches: 14. The CDR3 runs to 17 residues. Germline V gives CDR1 SGHTA, CDR2 FQGTGA. CDR3: CASSPRVAGGAVNEQFF. Here the CDR3 DNA reads TGTGCCAGCAGCCCTCGGGTAGCGGGGGGCGCTGTAAATGAGCAGTTCTTC.

The chain uses TRBV28 and TRBJ1-5, with unresolved D. Germline-derived CDR1 and CDR2 are MDHEN and SYDVKM. Trimming pared 1 base from V and 2 bases from J, leaving 3 bases between. The CDR3 spans 13 residues. Here the CDR3 reads CASSLLGNQPQHF. The CDR3 bases are TGTGCCAGCAGTTTATTGGGCAATCAGCCCCAGCATTTT.

This clone was detected once. The J gene is TRBJ1-5, the V gene TRBV28, with a possible D match to TRBD1 (6 bases). The CDR3 has 14 amino acids. Trimming pared 5 bases from V and 2 bases from J, leaving 10 bases between. Looked up from germline, CDR1 is MDHEN and CDR2 is SYDVKM. The CDR3 nucleotides are TGTGCCAGCAGTCCTAGGGGGGGCAATCAGCCCCAGCATTTT. It is translated as CASSPRGGNQPQHF.

The chain joins TRBV21-1 to TRBJ2-3; the table assigns TRBD2, which was not confirmed against the DNA. TRBV21-1 is a pseudogene segment. This CDR3 comprises 15 residues. The DNA of the CDR3 is TGTGCCAGCACCAATACACACCGGGGGGCAGATACGCAGTATTTT. Residues: CASTNTHRGADTQYF.

The CDR3 DNA sequence: TGTGCCAGCAGTAATTCTCGGGGGACTTCCTACGAGCAGTACTTC. Amino acids: CASSNSRGTSYEQYF. The chain employs TRBV6-1 and TRBJ2-7; the D gene is possibly TRBD2 (6 bases). The CDR3 contains 15 residues. CDR1 MNHNS and CDR2 SASEGT come from the germline V gene. Trimming removed 5 bases at V and 1 base at J, with 15 bases between.

The chain uses TRBV28 and TRBJ1-1; no reliable D call. This CDR3 spans 14 amino acids. V was pared by 4 bases and J by 0 bases, with 9 bases between. The germline V gene has CDR1 MDHEN and CDR2 SYDVKM. The CDR3, as DNA: TGTGCCAGCAGTTGGCAGAACATGAACACTGAAGCTTTCTTT. Its translation: CASSWQNMNTEAFF.